The next 9 T cell receptor beta chains were all read from a single sample in a study of T cells in Graves' hyperthyroidism and ophthalmopathy. Using RNA transcripts as the source, TCR beta CDR3 regions were amplified. The HTBI set primed first-round TCR CDR3 RT-PCR. Via MiXCR, TCRdb re-called the multiplex PCR reads, giving one row per CDR3 protein. The sample holds about 55,000 distinct CDR3 sequences, about 50% seen once. The material sequenced was blood. The origin of the receptors is a woman aged 60-75 years with Graves' ophthalmopathy.

V is TRBV6-1 and J is TRBJ2-7, with 10 bases fitting TRBD1. The CDR3 runs 13 residues. Looked up from germline, CDR1 is MNHNS and CDR2 is SASEGT. The J segment lost 3 bases and the V segment lost 4 bases, leaving 0 bases of the junction unmatched. CDR3 coding DNA: TGTGCCAGCAGTGGGACAGGGGGCTACGAGCAGTACTTC. It codes for CASSGTGGYEQYF.

In the case of this clonotype: A much larger clone differs from this one at a single base, so this may be a read error. In DNA form, the CDR3 reads TGTGCCAGCAGCTACGGTCAGACTAGCGCCTTCAGCTCCTACAATGAGCAGTTCTTC. Amino acid sequence: CASSYGQTSAFSSYNEQFF. The chain employs TRBV28 and TRBJ2-1; TRBD2 aligns across 8 bases. The V and J ends lost 6 bases and 0 bases, in that order; junction bases with no gene match: 16. CDR1 is MDHEN and CDR2 is SYDVKM in the germline V gene. The CDR3 totals 19 residues.

This clonotype was picked up many times. The rearrangement joins TRBV20-1 to TRBJ1-1; 7 nucleotides match TRBD1. The CDR3 is 15 amino acids. CDR1 is DFQATT, CDR2 SNEGSKA, per germline (reference sequence). The trim removed 2 bases at V and 1 base at J, leaving 7 bases unmatched. CDR3 protein: CSARPGTATNTEAFF. The CDR3 nucleotides read TGCAGTGCTAGACCTGGGACAGCCACGAACACTGAAGCTTTCTTT.

The gene calls are TRBV12-3 or TRBV12-4 and TRBJ1-6, with D perhaps TRBD1 (6 bases). The CDR3 sequence is 16 residues long. V lost 8 bases and J 9 bases, leaving 23 bases between the germline ends. CDR3 in amino acids: CASPGGTGGVLSPLHF. For the CDR3, the DNA is TGTGCCAGCCCCGGGGGTACCGGGGGCGTCCTTTCACCCCTCCACTTT.

The chain has TRBV11-2 and TRBJ2-7, with D maybe TRBD2 (6 bases). CDR1 is SGHAT and CDR2 is FQNNGV in the germline V gene. This CDR3 spans 14 amino acids. V lost 2 bases and J lost 2, with 10 bases in between. As DNA, the CDR3 is TGTGCCAGCAGCTTATTGCGGGGAGCCTACGAGCAGTACTTC. It translates to CASSLLRGAYEQYF.

The genes are TRBV11-2 and TRBJ2-7; 11 positions agree with TRBD1. The length of the CDR3 is 16 residues. V lost 3 bases, J lost 3 bases, and 7 bases stayed unmatched. Looked up from germline, CDR1 is SGHAT and CDR2 is FQNNGV. The DNA of the CDR3 is TGTGCCAGCAGCTTTGCAGGACAGGGGGCGCTCTACGAGCAGTACTTC. Encoded protein: CASSFAGQGALYEQYF.

This clonotype was recorded at least ten times. CDR3 nucleotide sequence: TGTGCCAGCTCACCGCGCCGCGTTCTAGGGACAGATTCACCCCTCCACTTT. It is translated as CASSPRRVLGTDSPLHF. J is TRBJ1-6 and V is TRBV18; 7 bases agree with TRBD1. This CDR3 comprises 17 residues. The trim removed 3 bases at V and 8 bases at J, leaving 13 bases unmatched. Germline V gene data show CDR1 as KGHSH and CDR2 as LQKENI.

Ten or more counts support this clonotype. The chain employs TRBV6-5 and TRBJ2-5, with 9 nucleotides matching TRBD2. Losses at the gene ends were 5 bases for V and 4 bases for J; bases not matched to a gene: 8. CDR1 is MNHEY, CDR2 SVGAGI, per germline. CDR3 length: 15 residues. CDR3 DNA sequence: TGTGCCAGCAGTAAGACTAGCGGCACGGGAGAGACCCAGTACTTC. Protein product: CASSKTSGTGETQYF.

By sample fraction, this clonotype is medium-sized (0.01 to 0.1%). The chain recombines TRBV29-1 with TRBJ2-7, with unresolved D. CDR3 length: 11 amino acids. Between the trimmed V and J ends, which lost 6 bases and 3 bases, there was a span of 9 bases. In germline, CDR1 is SQVTM, CDR2 ANQGSEA. The CDR3 loop reads CSVLDNYEQYF. The CDR3 region has the DNA TGCAGCGTCCTAGATAACTACGAGCAGTACTTC.